This T cell receptor (beta chain) was observed in a study of cytotoxic CD8 clonotypes in ibrutinib-treated CLL. As regards this clone: Its matching antigen is unknown.

Study-level results: A rise in clonality was seen at ibrutinib response, and a fall back toward baseline was seen at progression.

The CDR3 is 14 residues long. Germline V gene lookup returns CDR1 MDHEN and CDR2 SYDVKM. The ends were cut back, 2 bases at V and 7 bases at J, with 12 bases in the middle. Using immunoSEQ multiplex PCR, the repertoire was profiled, and TCRdb retains in-frame clones only, with some absent. Of approximately 15,000 clones listed, around 80% are singletons. The TCR was taken from a human donor with chronic lymphocytic leukemia. The material was PBMCs, obtained before ibrutinib treatment. The chain has TRBV28 and TRBJ2-1; D is perhaps TRBD2 (6 bases). In DNA form, the CDR3 reads TGTGCCAGCAGTTTAGAACGGGAGAGGAATGAGCAGTTCTTC. This sequence encodes CASSLERERNEQFF.